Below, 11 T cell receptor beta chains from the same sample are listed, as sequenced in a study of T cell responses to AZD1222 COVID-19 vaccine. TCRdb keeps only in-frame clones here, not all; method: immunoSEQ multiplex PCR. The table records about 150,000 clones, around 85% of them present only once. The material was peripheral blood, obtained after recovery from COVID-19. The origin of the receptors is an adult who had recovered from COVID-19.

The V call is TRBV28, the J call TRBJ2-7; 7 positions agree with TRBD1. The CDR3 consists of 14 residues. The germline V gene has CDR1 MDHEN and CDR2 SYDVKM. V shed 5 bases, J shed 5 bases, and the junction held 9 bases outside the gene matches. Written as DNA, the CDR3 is TGTGCCAGCAGTCGACCGGGACAGAGCCACGAGCAGTACTTC. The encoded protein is CASSRPGQSHEQYF.

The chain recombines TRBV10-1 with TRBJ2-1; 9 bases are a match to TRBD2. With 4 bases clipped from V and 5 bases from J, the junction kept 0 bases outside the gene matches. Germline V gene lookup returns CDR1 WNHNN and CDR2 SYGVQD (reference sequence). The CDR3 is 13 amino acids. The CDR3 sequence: CASSGTSDNEQFF. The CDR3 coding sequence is TGCGCCAGCAGTGGGACTAGCGACAATGAGCAGTTCTTC.

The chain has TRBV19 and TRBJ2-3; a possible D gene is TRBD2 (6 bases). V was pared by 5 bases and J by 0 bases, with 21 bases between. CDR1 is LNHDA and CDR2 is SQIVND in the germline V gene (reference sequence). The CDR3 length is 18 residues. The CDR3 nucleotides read TGTGCCAGTAGTCCTCGAGGAGGGGCCTTAGTTAGCACAGATACGCAGTATTTT. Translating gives CASSPRGGALVSTDTQYF.

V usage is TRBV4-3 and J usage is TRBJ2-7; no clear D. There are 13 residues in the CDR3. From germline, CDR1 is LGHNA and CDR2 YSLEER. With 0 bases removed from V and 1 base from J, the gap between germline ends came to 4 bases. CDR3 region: CASSQDYSYEQYF. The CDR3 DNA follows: TGCGCCAGCAGCCAAGACTATTCCTACGAGCAGTACTTC.

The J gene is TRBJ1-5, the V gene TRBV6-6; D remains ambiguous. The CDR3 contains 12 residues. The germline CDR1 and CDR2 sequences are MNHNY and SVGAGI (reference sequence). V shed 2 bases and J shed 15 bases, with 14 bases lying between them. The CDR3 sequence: CASSYVGSLVHF. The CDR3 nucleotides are TGTGCCAGCAGTTACGTGGGCAGCTTGGTGCATTTT.

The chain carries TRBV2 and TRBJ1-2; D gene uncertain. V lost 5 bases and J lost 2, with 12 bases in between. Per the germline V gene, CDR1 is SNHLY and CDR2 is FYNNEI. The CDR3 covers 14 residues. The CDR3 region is CASSPGESNYGYTF. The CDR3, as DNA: TGTGCCAGCAGTCCCGGGGAGTCCAACTATGGCTACACCTTC.

This CDR3 reads CASSAYEGEGANVLTF. The CDR3 DNA follows: TGTGCCAGCAGCGCTTATGAGGGGGAAGGGGCCAACGTCCTGACTTTC. The V gene is TRBV9, the J gene TRBJ2-6, with TRBD1 as a possible D gene (6 bases). The length of the CDR3 is 16 residues. The germline CDR1 and CDR2 sequences are SGDLS and YYNGEE. V lost 3 bases to trimming and J lost 4 bases, with 14 bases between them.

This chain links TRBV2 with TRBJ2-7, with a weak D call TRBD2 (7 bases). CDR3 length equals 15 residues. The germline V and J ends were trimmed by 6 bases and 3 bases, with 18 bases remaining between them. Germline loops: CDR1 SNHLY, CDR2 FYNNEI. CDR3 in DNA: TGTGCCAGCAGCGCGGACGGGGGGCTTATCTACGAGCAGTACTTC. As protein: CASSADGGLIYEQYF.

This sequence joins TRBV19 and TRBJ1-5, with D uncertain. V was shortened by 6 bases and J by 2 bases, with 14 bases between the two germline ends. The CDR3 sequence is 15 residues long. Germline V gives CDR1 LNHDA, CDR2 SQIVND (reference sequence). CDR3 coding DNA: TGTGCCAGTAGCGAGGACCCGTGGCGCAATCAGCCCCAGCATTTT. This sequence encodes CASSEDPWRNQPQHF. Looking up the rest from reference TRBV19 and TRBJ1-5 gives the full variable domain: DGGITQSPKYLFRKEGQNVTLSCEQNLNHDAMYWYRQDPGQGLRLIYYSQIVNDFQKGDIAEGYSVSREKKESFPLTVTSAQKNPTAFYLCASSEDPWRNQPQHFGDGTRLSIL.

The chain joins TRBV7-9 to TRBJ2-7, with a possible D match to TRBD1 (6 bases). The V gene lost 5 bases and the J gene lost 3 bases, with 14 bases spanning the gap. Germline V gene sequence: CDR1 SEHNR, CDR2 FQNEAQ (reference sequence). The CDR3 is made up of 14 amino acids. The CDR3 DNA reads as TGTGCCAGCAGCCCCAACCGGGACATCTACGAGCAGTACTTC. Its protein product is CASSPNRDIYEQYF.

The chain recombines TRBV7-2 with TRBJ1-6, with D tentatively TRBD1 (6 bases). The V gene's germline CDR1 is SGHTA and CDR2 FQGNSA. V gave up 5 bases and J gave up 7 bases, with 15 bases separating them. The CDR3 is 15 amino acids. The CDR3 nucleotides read TGTGCCAGCAGCCCGCACAGGGTTAAGAATTCACCCCTCCACTTT. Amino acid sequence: CASSPHRVKNSPLHF.